This TCR beta chain was found in a study of cytomegalovirus exposure and HLA in healthy donors. Notes on the study in general: Across all donors, roughly uniform sequencing depth was an assumption of the presence/absence analyses. Earlier analysis found most TCR beta V segments productive about 87% or about 30% of the time. As was reported, the classifier diagnosed cytomegalovirus status with high specificity and sensitivity.

This clone was seen more than once but under ten times. Its antigen is not known. The CDR3 spans 14 residues. CDR1 is SGHVS, CDR2 FNYEAQ, per germline. Trimming took 3 bases from V and 6 from J; bases not matched to a gene: 4. The PCR contained 60 Vbeta and 13 Jbeta primers. TCRdb keeps only in-frame clones here, not all; method: immunoSEQ multiplex PCR. The sample consists of 120,000 or so clones, roughly 66% of them appearing once. The gene calls are TRBV7-6 and TRBJ2-1; TRBD1 aligns across 8 bases. The sample comprised PBMCs. The sequence was collected from a man aged 18 to 35 in good health and CMV-seronegative. The CDR3, as DNA: TGTGCCAGCAGCTTGGGACAGGCAGGCAATGAGCAGTTCTTC. Amino acids: CASSLGQAGNEQFF.